Below are 32 T cell receptor beta chains sequenced from a single sample in a study of beta chain features in type 1 diabetes. TCRB transcripts that were expressed got sequenced, as all of the isolated RNA had been reverse transcribed. Here immunoSEQ multiplex PCR was the method, and the copy in TCRdb shows in-frame clones only, minus some. The sample records 200,000 to 250,000 clones, roughly 10% being singletons. Source material: central memory CD4+ T cells from blood. All receptors come from a man between 18 and 29 years old in good health.

This clone appeared a few times. The chain carries TRBV7-2 and TRBJ2-3; possible D gene TRBD2, 5 bases. Per the germline V gene, CDR1 is SGHTA and CDR2 is FQGNSA. The germline V and J ends were trimmed by 5 bases and 6 bases, with 18 bases remaining between them. The CDR3 has 15 residues. CDR3 DNA sequence: TGTGCCAGCAGCGACGGTCGCGGGCGATGGGATACGCAGTATTTT. It is translated as CASSDGRGRWDTQYF.

The CDR3 here is CASSQLRRPDYGYTF. In DNA form, the CDR3 reads TGCGCCAGCAGCCAACTAAGACGACCGGACTATGGCTACACCTTC. V and J are TRBV4-1 and TRBJ1-2; D ambiguous. Germline CDR1 reads MGHRA; CDR2 reads YSYEKL. The CDR3 extends over 15 amino acids. V was trimmed by 2 bases and J by 3 bases, leaving 13 bases between them.

This clone was counted between two and nine times. The rearrangement joins TRBV7-9 to TRBJ2-7, with no clear D. CDR1 and CDR2 from the germline V gene are SEHNR and FQNEAQ (reference sequence). The CDR3 length is 14 residues. Between the trimmed V and J ends, which lost 1 base and 2 bases, there was a span of 9 bases. The CDR3 region is CASSLGVGTYEQYF. The CDR3 coding sequence is TGTGCCAGCAGCTTAGGGGTGGGAACCTACGAGCAGTACTTC.

The gene calls are TRBV29-1 and TRBJ2-1; 14 positions agree with TRBD2. The CDR3 extends over 15 amino acids. J lost 9 bases, V lost 3 bases, and 7 bases had no gene match. Germline V gene lookup returns CDR1 SQVTM and CDR2 ANQGSEA. CDR3 residues: CSVELTSGRGGEQFF. CDR3 sequence (DNA): TGCAGCGTTGAGTTGACTAGCGGGAGGGGGGGTGAGCAGTTCTTC.

V usage is TRBV5-4 and J usage is TRBJ2-5; 8 nucleotides align to TRBD2. Germline V lookup: CDR1 SGHNT, CDR2 YYREEE (reference sequence). V trimming: 3 bases; J trimming: 5 bases; junction bases outside the gene matches: 6. The CDR3 totals 14 residues. The CDR3 coding sequence is TGTGCCAGCAGCTCCTCGACTAGCGTTGAGACCCAGTACTTC. This gives the protein CASSSSTSVETQYF.

This clone was seen a handful of times. This CDR3 is also generated by other DNA sequences in the sample. This chain joins TRBV7-2 and TRBJ2-1; D is possibly TRBD1 (5 bases). The length of the CDR3 is 15 residues. The V gene's germline CDR1 is SGHTA and CDR2 FQGNSA. Between the trimmed V and J ends, which lost 1 base and 4 bases, there was a span of 11 bases. The CDR3 DNA sequence: TGTGCCAGCAGCTTAGAGGCTGGGGCGTACAATGAGCAGTTCTTC. Protein product: CASSLEAGAYNEQFF. Full variable domain (missing parts from reference TRBV7-2 and TRBJ2-1): GAGVSQSPSNKVTEKGKDVELRCDPISGHTALYWYRQSLGQGLEFLIYFQGNSAPDKSGLPSDRFSAERTGGSVSTLTIQRTQQEDSAVYLCASSLEAGAYNEQFFGPGTRLTVL.

This clone showed up just a few times. The chain joins TRBV4-3 to TRBJ2-1; possibly TRBD1 or TRBD2 for D (5 bases each). Germline assignment: CDR1 LGHNA and CDR2 YSLEER. Deletions cut 4 bases from V and 3 bases from J, with 19 bases between. The CDR3 is made up of 17 amino acids. The CDR3 DNA is TGCGCCAGCAGCCTACAATTGGGGGAGAGCGGCTACAATGAGCAGTTCTTC. It yields the protein CASSLQLGESGYNEQFF.

The sample holds a few counts of this clone. The gene calls are TRBV19 and TRBJ2-1; TRBD2 matches 8 bases. Per the germline V gene, CDR1 is LNHDA and CDR2 is SQIVND (reference sequence). V shed 5 bases, J shed 8 bases, and the junction held 8 bases outside the gene matches. This CDR3 region has 14 residues. For the CDR3, the DNA is TGTGCCAGTAGTCTGGGACTAGAATATGATGAGCAGTTCTTC. It codes for CASSLGLEYDEQFF.

This chain uses TRBV4-1 with TRBJ1-1; a weak D match, TRBD1 (6 bases). The CDR3 consists of 16 residues. Germline CDR1 reads MGHRA; CDR2 reads YSYEKL. The V gene lost 4 bases and the J gene lost 5 bases, with 20 bases spanning the gap. CDR3 residues: CASSPIGRGAGTEAFF. CDR3 sequence (DNA): TGCGCCAGCAGCCCCATCGGCAGGGGCGCGGGGACTGAAGCTTTCTTT.

The chain couples TRBV27 to TRBJ1-1; D is ambiguous. From germline, CDR1 is MNHEY and CDR2 SMNVEV (reference sequence). Trimming cost V 2 bases and J 5 bases, with 9 bases left between them. The CDR3 is made up of 13 amino acids. CDR3 amino acids: CASSLNPYTEAFF. The CDR3 DNA sequence: TGTGCCAGCAGTTTAAATCCTTATACTGAAGCTTTCTTT.

This clone appeared a few times. V and J are TRBV10-3 and TRBJ2-3; TRBD1 matches at 7 bases. V lost 6 bases and J lost 2; bases outside the gene matches: 2. The CDR3 runs to 13 residues. Germline V gene sequence: CDR1 ENHRY, CDR2 SYGVKD. This CDR3 reads CAISGQDTDTQYF. Written as DNA, the CDR3 is TGTGCCATCAGCGGACAGGACACAGATACGCAGTATTTT.

This chain connects TRBV7-9 to TRBJ2-1; D unresolved. This CDR3 comprises 14 residues. The germline V gene has CDR1 SEHNR and CDR2 FQNEAQ (reference sequence). V dropped 5 bases and J dropped 5 bases, with 13 bases sitting between them. The CDR3 is CASSPSQTHNEQFF. CDR3 bases: TGTGCCAGCAGCCCTTCACAGACACACAATGAGCAGTTCTTC.

The V and J genes are TRBV9 and TRBJ1-1; D call uncertain. Germline V lookup: CDR1 SGDLS, CDR2 YYNGEE. CDR3 size: 13 residues. V lost 1 base, J lost 5 bases, and 9 bases lay in between. The CDR3 DNA follows: TGTGCCAGCAGCGTAACATCAGAAACTGAAGCTTTCTTT. It yields the protein CASSVTSETEAFF.

This clone was counted between two and nine times. The chain couples TRBV18 to TRBJ2-1; perhaps D is TRBD1 or TRBD2 (6 bases each). V was pared by 7 bases and J by 5 bases, with 12 bases between. This CDR3 has 13 amino acids. Germline V gene sequence: CDR1 KGHSH, CDR2 LQKENI. The CDR3 DNA reads as TGTGCCAGCTTCGGGGGCCAGAACAATGAGCAGTTCTTC. It translates to CASFGGQNNEQFF.

This clone turned up a few times. This chain links TRBV14 with TRBJ2-7; D gene unclear. V lost 1 base to trimming and J lost 9 bases, with 7 bases between them. The CDR3 has 11 amino acids. CDR1 and CDR2 (germline): SGHDN, FVKESK. CDR3 in amino acids: CASSQGWGQYF. As DNA, the CDR3 is TGTGCCAGCAGCCAAGGGTGGGGGCAGTACTTC. The whole variable domain, remainder taken from reference TRBV14 and TRBJ2-7, is EAGVTQFPSHSVIEKGQTVTLRCDPISGHDNLYWYRRVMGKEIKFLLHFVKESKQDESGMPNNRFLAERTGGTYSTLKVQPAELEDSGVYFCASSQGWGQYFGPGTRLTVT.

A few counts support this clone. The chain combines TRBV19 with TRBJ2-5; D uncertain. Looked up from germline, CDR1 is LNHDA and CDR2 is SQIVND (reference sequence). This CDR3 spans 15 amino acids. The V gene lost 4 bases and the J gene lost 4 bases, with 16 bases spanning the gap. The CDR3 protein is CASSTRAPWGETQYF. CDR3 bases: TGTGCCAGTAGTACCCGGGCGCCATGGGGAGAGACCCAGTACTTC. The variable domain in full, completed from reference TRBV19 and TRBJ2-5, reads DGGITQSPKYLFRKEGQNVTLSCEQNLNHDAMYWYRQDPGQGLRLIYYSQIVNDFQKGDIAEGYSVSREKKESFPLTVTSAQKNPTAFYLCASSTRAPWGETQYFGPGTRLLVL.

The sample holds many counts of this clone. The gene calls are TRBV4-1 and TRBJ2-7; TRBD1 agrees at 9 bases. Germline V gives CDR1 MGHRA, CDR2 YSYEKL. The CDR3 has 15 residues. The V and J ends lost 5 bases and 4 bases, in that order; junction bases with no gene match: 9. CDR3 protein: CASSKPQGQGYEQYF. CDR3 sequence (DNA): TGCGCCAGCAGCAAACCCCAGGGACAGGGATACGAGCAGTACTTC.

The gene calls are TRBV5-6 and TRBJ2-3; TRBD2 aligns across 14 bases. Germline-derived CDR1 and CDR2 are SGHDT and YYEEEE. V trimming: 4 bases; J trimming: 5 bases; junction bases outside the gene matches: 12. CDR3 length: 18 amino acids. The CDR3, as DNA: TGTGCCAGCAGCCATGGACCGGGACTAGCGGGAGTGGAAGATACGCAGTATTTT. This codes for CASSHGPGLAGVEDTQYF.

The V call is TRBV6-6, the J call TRBJ2-3; 12 positions agree with TRBD1. In germline, CDR1 is MNHNY, CDR2 SVGAGI (reference sequence). CDR3 length: 16 residues. J lost 5 bases, V lost 5 bases, and 8 bases had no gene match. CDR3 loop: CASSASGQGARDTQYF. The CDR3 coding sequence is TGTGCCAGCAGTGCCTCGGGACAGGGGGCAAGAGATACGCAGTATTTT.

This clone showed up just a few times. The chain has TRBV6-5 and TRBJ2-7; 8 nucleotides agree with TRBD1. Germline CDR1 and CDR2: MNHEY and SVGAGI. The CDR3 has 14 amino acids. The trim removed 2 bases at V and 4 bases at J, leaving 4 bases unmatched. The DNA for the CDR3 is TGTGCCAGCAGTTACCGCCGGGACAGGTACGAGCAGTACTTC. This gives the protein CASSYRRDRYEQYF.

Only a few counts were recorded for this clone. The V call is TRBV19, the J call TRBJ2-3; 7 bases match TRBD2. The ends lost 6 bases at V and 0 bases at J; junction bases unmatched: 6. The CDR3 length is 15 residues. Germline-derived CDR1 and CDR2 are LNHDA and SQIVND (reference sequence). The CDR3: CASSPGLTSTDTQYF. In DNA form, the CDR3 reads TGTGCCAGTAGCCCGGGACTAACTAGCACAGATACGCAGTATTTT.

The chain is built from TRBV6-5 and TRBJ2-2, with 13 bases aligning to TRBD2. The CDR3 covers 15 residues. Germline V lookup: CDR1 MNHEY, CDR2 SVGAGI. The trim removed 6 bases at V and 4 bases at J, leaving 2 bases unmatched. The CDR3: CASRGLAGFTGELFF. The CDR3 DNA sequence: TGTGCCAGCAGGGGACTAGCGGGGTTCACCGGGGAGCTGTTTTTT.

The rearrangement joins TRBV2 to TRBJ2-7; D is unresolved. Germline CDR1 is SNHLY and CDR2 is FYNNEI. V dropped 0 bases and J dropped 3 bases, with 9 bases sitting between them. CDR3 length: 14 amino acids. DNA of the CDR3: TGTGCCAGCAGTGAAGCGCTTCGAGTCTACGAGCAGTACTTC. Protein sequence: CASSEALRVYEQYF.

The sample holds many counts of this clone. The sample contains more than one DNA sequence encoding this CDR3. CDR3 amino acids: CASSIGPSQETQYF. The DNA of the CDR3 is TGTGCCAGTAGTATTGGCCCATCCCAAGAGACCCAGTACTTC. The genes are TRBV19 and TRBJ2-5; D is ambiguous. V gave up 3 bases and J gave up 1 base, with 9 bases separating them. The germline CDR1 and CDR2 sequences are LNHDA and SQIVND (reference sequence). This CDR3 has 14 residues.

This clone was seen a few times. The rearrangement joins TRBV29-1 to TRBJ2-5, with a weak D call TRBD1 (8 bases). This CDR3 spans 13 amino acids. Per germline, CDR1 SQVTM and CDR2 ANQGSEA. V lost 7 bases and J 4 bases, leaving 16 bases between the germline ends. The CDR3 DNA reads as TGCAGCGGAGGACAGGGAGGGGGAGAGACCCAGTACTTC. It specifies CSGGQGGGETQYF.

There are a few counts of this clone. The V gene is TRBV6-5, the J gene TRBJ1-2; D possibly corresponds to TRBD1 (6 bases). The CDR3 has 14 amino acids. Trimming left V 6 bases short and J 1 base short, with 12 bases between. The germline gives CDR1 MNHEY, CDR2 SVGAGI. For the CDR3, the DNA is TGTGCCAGCAGACCACAACAGGGTAACTATGGCTACACCTTC. This codes for CASRPQQGNYGYTF.

The V and J genes are TRBV5-6 and TRBJ2-4; no definite D call. Looked up from germline, CDR1 is SGHDT and CDR2 is YYEEEE. The V gene lost 0 bases and the J gene lost 7 bases, with 5 bases spanning the gap. CDR3 length: 12 residues. This CDR3 reads CASSLASNIQYF. The CDR3 bases are TGTGCCAGCAGCTTGGCAAGTAACATTCAGTACTTC.

This clone turned up a few times. The chain links TRBV7-2 to TRBJ1-5; maybe TRBD1 (6 bases). The CDR3 runs 15 residues. Per the germline V gene, CDR1 is SGHTA and CDR2 is FQGNSA. V was trimmed by 1 base and J by 7 bases, leaving 14 bases between them. The chain's CDR3 is CASSLGQVWFQPQHF. The CDR3 region has the DNA TGTGCCAGCAGCTTAGGACAGGTTTGGTTCCAGCCCCAGCATTTT. The whole variable domain, remainder taken from reference TRBV7-2 and TRBJ1-5, is GAGVSQSPSNKVTEKGKDVELRCDPISGHTALYWYRQSLGQGLEFLIYFQGNSAPDKSGLPSDRFSAERTGGSVSTLTIQRTQQEDSAVYLCASSLGQVWFQPQHFGDGTRLSIL.

The V call is TRBV30, the J call TRBJ1-5; D is undetermined. Per the germline V gene, CDR1 is GTSNPN and CDR2 is SVGIG (reference sequence). The CDR3 sequence is 16 residues long. V was trimmed by 0 bases and J by 3 bases, leaving 15 bases between them. The CDR3 sequence is CAWSVLGRVPNQPQHF. CDR3 coding DNA: TGTGCCTGGAGTGTACTGGGAAGGGTTCCCAATCAGCCCCAGCATTTT.

This clone was seen ten or more times. The chain recombines TRBV27 with TRBJ2-1; 10 bases match TRBD2. Trimming cost V 3 bases and J 5 bases; bases outside gene matches: 4. This CDR3 region has 15 residues. Germline CDR1 and CDR2: MNHEY and SMNVEV (reference sequence). CDR3 DNA sequence: TGTGCCAGCAGTTTGGGACTAGCGATTCACAATGAGCAGTTCTTC. This translates into CASSLGLAIHNEQFF.

The chain carries TRBV10-3 and TRBJ2-7; the D is unclear. V lost 3 bases to trimming and J lost 2 bases, with 11 bases between them. Germline loops: CDR1 ENHRY, CDR2 SYGVKD. The CDR3 runs to 14 residues. Written as DNA, the CDR3 is TGTGCCATCAGTGACAGGCTGAGTACCTACGAGCAGTACTTC. Protein: CAISDRLSTYEQYF.

This clone was seen many times. The chain has TRBV6-4 and TRBJ2-1; D is unclear. CDR1 is MRHNA and CDR2 is SNTAGT in the germline V gene. This CDR3 has 15 residues. Trimming cost V 4 bases and J 6 bases, with 16 bases left between them. The CDR3 nucleotides are TGTGCCAGCAGTGTAAGTCCGACCCCTAGCAATGAGCAGTTCTTC. It codes for CASSVSPTPSNEQFF.